Shown below are 25 T cell receptor beta chains from a single sample sequenced in a study of shared clonotypes between healthy human individuals. TCRdb's copy holds only in-frame clones and misses some; the assay was immunoSEQ multiplex PCR. Here the sample spans over 1.4 million clones, roughly 96% being singletons. Sequenced: naive CD4+ T cells sorted from blood. Subset of the sample: CD45RA+ positively selected. Receptors originate from a man aged 25 to 40 in good health.

This chain's CDR3 is CASSLEADTKTQYF. The CDR3 DNA reads TGCGCCAGCAGCTTGGAGGCCGATACGAAGACCCAGTACTTC. The rearrangement links TRBV5-1 to TRBJ2-5, with D uncertain. Per germline, CDR1 SGHRS and CDR2 YFSETQ. The V end was cut by 0 bases, the J end by 6 bases, with 12 bases between. This CDR3 comprises 14 residues.

V is TRBV2 and J is TRBJ2-7; D may be TRBD2 (6 bases). The V end was cut by 4 bases, the J end by 1 base, with 11 bases between. CDR1 is SNHLY, CDR2 FYNNEI, per germline. This CDR3 is 14 amino acids long. CDR3 DNA sequence: TGTGCCAGCAGTGTTGGGCGGGGATCCTACGAGCAGTACTTC. Residues: CASSVGRGSYEQYF.

The chain uses TRBV25-1 and TRBJ1-1, with D possibly TRBD1 on 6 matching bases. V was clipped by 5 bases and J by 4 bases, with 20 bases between them. The length of the CDR3 is 16 residues. The germline V gene has CDR1 MGHDK and CDR2 SYGVNS. The CDR3 spells CASSRPGGRRGTEAFF. In DNA form, the CDR3 reads TGTGCCAGCAGTCGACCCGGGGGGCGGCGGGGCACTGAAGCTTTCTTT.

J is TRBJ2-3 and V is TRBV7-9, with a possible D match to TRBD1 (5 bases). CDR1 SEHNR and CDR2 FQNEAQ come from the germline V gene (reference sequence). V lost 6 bases and J 2 bases, leaving 15 bases between the germline ends. The CDR3 loop spans 15 amino acids. CDR3 nucleotides: TGTGCCAGCAGTTTGACAGAGCCCTTCACAGATACGCAGTATTTT. It is translated as CASSLTEPFTDTQYF.

The rearrangement joins TRBV5-4 to TRBJ2-3, with TRBD1 identical over 8 bases. The CDR3 consists of 16 residues. V gave up 0 bases and J gave up 6 bases; unmatched junction bases: 9. Per the germline V gene, CDR1 is SGHNT and CDR2 is YYREEE (reference sequence). The CDR3 region has the DNA TGTGCCAGCAGCTTGGCCGGGGACAGGAGTCAGGATACGCAGTATTTT. As protein: CASSLAGDRSQDTQYF. Using reference TRBV5-4 and TRBJ2-3 for the parts outside the CDR3, the full variable domain is ETGVTQSPTHLIKTRGQQVTLRCSSQSGHNTVSWYQQALGQGPQFIFQYYREEENGRGNFPPRFSGLQFPNYSSELNVNALELDDSALYLCASSLAGDRSQDTQYFGPGTRLTVL.

The J gene is TRBJ2-5, the V gene TRBV7-2; D assignment may be TRBD1 or TRBD2 (5 bases each). Trimming removed 5 bases at V and 5 bases at J, with 15 bases between. Germline CDR1 reads SGHTA; CDR2 reads FQGNSA. This CDR3 has 14 residues. CDR3 in DNA: TGTGCCAGCAGCCTGGGACCGGGAATGGAGACCCAGTACTTC. It encodes CASSLGPGMETQYF.

V and J are TRBV7-9 and TRBJ2-7; TRBD1 might be the D (6 bases). This CDR3 is 12 amino acids long. Trimming removed 9 bases at V and 10 bases at J, with 19 bases between. Germline V gene lookup returns CDR1 SEHNR and CDR2 FQNEAQ (reference sequence). CDR3 in amino acids: CARHQNPGQQYF. The CDR3 nucleotides read TGTGCCAGACACCAAAACCCGGGACAACAGTACTTC. Full variable domain (outside the CDR3, taken from reference TRBV7-9 and TRBJ2-7): DTGVSQNPRHKITKRGQNVTFRCDPISEHNRLYWYRQTLGQGPEFLTYFQNEAQLEKSRLLSDRFSAERPKGSFSTLEIQRTEQGDSAMYLCARHQNPGQQYFGPGTRLTVT.

The chain employs TRBV5-1 and TRBJ2-5, with no clear D. The CDR3 consists of 17 residues. The germline V and J ends were trimmed by 0 bases and 2 bases, with 17 bases remaining between them. Germline CDR1 is SGHRS and CDR2 is YFSETQ. CDR3 residues: CASSLAAPNPLQETQYF. The CDR3 DNA reads as TGCGCCAGCAGCTTGGCGGCACCTAACCCCCTACAAGAGACCCAGTACTTC.

CDR3 DNA: TGTGCCAGTACTCCAGTGGCATCTGGCTCTGGGGCCAACGTCCTGACTTTC. Protein sequence: CASTPVASGSGANVLTF. The chain recombines TRBV19 with TRBJ2-6; D ambiguous. Germline CDR1 LNHDA, CDR2 SQIVND (reference sequence). The CDR3 has 17 amino acids. V was pared by 7 bases and J by 0 bases, with 16 bases between.

The genes are TRBV28 and TRBJ2-7; no clear D. The CDR3 is 13 amino acids. Deletions cut 4 bases from V and 0 bases from J, with 7 bases between. Germline V gives CDR1 MDHEN, CDR2 SYDVKM. The CDR3 protein is CASSYRYSYEQYF. The CDR3 bases are TGTGCCAGCAGTTACAGATACTCCTACGAGCAGTACTTC.

This clone has only one observation. The rearrangement links TRBV14 to TRBJ2-7; D unresolved. In germline, CDR1 is SGHDN, CDR2 FVKESK. This CDR3 has 14 amino acids. V lost 5 bases to trimming and J lost 3 bases, with 14 bases between them. This CDR3 is CASSSILPYYEQYF. The CDR3 coding sequence is TGTGCCAGCAGCTCAATCCTCCCCTACTACGAGCAGTACTTC.

This clone was picked up one time. This chain links TRBV9 with TRBJ2-5; D uncertain. This CDR3 contains 13 residues. V lost 3 bases and J 4 bases, leaving 10 bases between the germline ends. Germline CDR1 reads SGDLS; CDR2 reads YYNGEE. CDR3 residues: CASSANVGETQYF. The DNA for the CDR3 is TGTGCCAGCAGCGCAAACGTCGGAGAGACCCAGTACTTC.

This clone was found once. V is TRBV6-5 and J is TRBJ1-2, with D possibly being TRBD1 (6 bases). This CDR3 comprises 13 residues. V was shortened by 6 bases and J by 4 bases, with 12 bases between the two germline ends. CDR1 MNHEY and CDR2 SVGAGI come from the germline V gene. CDR3 sequence: CASSRTGPYGYTF. In nucleotides, the CDR3 is TGTGCCAGCAGCCGTACAGGGCCCTATGGCTACACCTTC.

The gene calls are TRBV25-1 and TRBJ2-2; perhaps D is TRBD1 or TRBD2 (6 bases each). Trimming pared 5 bases from V and 4 bases from J, leaving 23 bases between. CDR1 is MGHDK, CDR2 SYGVNS, per germline. The CDR3 sequence is 18 residues long. In DNA form, the CDR3 reads TGTGCCAGCAGTCCTCCCCCGGGAGTGGGGGCGGGCACCGGGGAGCTGTTTTTT. Amino acids: CASSPPPGVGAGTGELFF.

V and J are TRBV28 and TRBJ1-1, with unresolved D. Germline V lookup: CDR1 MDHEN, CDR2 SYDVKM. The CDR3 totals 14 residues. V lost 7 bases to trimming and J lost 0 bases, with 12 bases between them. The CDR3 DNA reads TGTGCCAGCAAGACATCCACTTTGAACACTGAAGCTTTCTTT. Its protein is CASKTSTLNTEAFF.

V and J are TRBV6-5 and TRBJ2-2; possibly TRBD1 or TRBD2 for D (6 bases each). This CDR3 spans 15 amino acids. Germline V gene sequence: CDR1 MNHEY, CDR2 SVGAGI. Trimming stripped 2 bases from V and 3 bases from J, with 10 bases between. CDR3 in amino acids: CASSYRGAHTGELFF. CDR3 nucleotides: TGTGCCAGCAGTTACAGGGGGGCCCACACCGGGGAGCTGTTTTTT.

The chain carries TRBV18 and TRBJ2-5; the match to TRBD2 covers 7 bases. J gave up 5 bases and V 1 base, and 7 bases lay outside the gene matches. Germline CDR1 reads KGHSH; CDR2 reads LQKENI. The CDR3 runs 15 residues. CDR3 bases: TGTGCCAGCTCACCACTGGCGGGAGCTTATGAGACCCAGTACTTC. Translating it yields CASSPLAGAYETQYF.

The gene calls are TRBV7-2 and TRBJ1-1; no reliable D call. The CDR3 spans 15 residues. Germline values: CDR1 SGHTA, CDR2 FQGNSA. With 4 bases removed from V and 4 bases from J, the gap between germline ends came to 16 bases. CDR3 bases: TGTGCCAGCAGCTCCCGCCCCTTCTCGGCCACTGAAGCTTTCTTT. Encoded protein: CASSSRPFSATEAFF.

The gene calls are TRBV5-1 and TRBJ1-5; 10 bases line up with TRBD1. The J segment lost 4 bases and the V segment lost 3 bases, leaving 4 bases of the junction unmatched. The CDR3 length is 15 residues. CDR1 and CDR2 from the germline V gene are SGHRS and YFSETQ. The CDR3 DNA reads as TGCGCCAGCAGCTGGGGACAGGGGTTGAATCAGCCCCAGCATTTT. This translates into CASSWGQGLNQPQHF.

The V gene is TRBV11-2, the J gene TRBJ1-1, with D tentatively TRBD1 (5 bases). Germline assignment: CDR1 SGHAT and CDR2 FQNNGV. Trimming removed 1 base at V and 12 bases at J, with 18 bases between. This CDR3 spans 14 amino acids. CDR3 nucleotide sequence: TGTGCCAGCAGCTTAGCTTCGGCAGGAGGGGATACTTTCTTT. It encodes CASSLASAGGDTFF.

V gene TRBV10-3 combines with J gene TRBJ2-1, with a weak D call TRBD1 (5 bases). Germline CDR1 and CDR2: ENHRY and SYGVKD. V was trimmed by 6 bases and J by 14 bases, leaving 14 bases between them. There are 11 residues in the CDR3. The DNA for the CDR3 is TGTGCCATCAGGGATTCAGGGAACAAGTTCTTC. This gives the protein CAIRDSGNKFF.

About this clone: The same CDR3 arises from other DNA sequences in this sample as well. The J gene is TRBJ2-7, the V gene TRBV9; D is uncertain. V lost 0 bases and J 2 bases, leaving 9 bases between the germline ends. The CDR3 runs to 14 residues. Germline CDR1 and CDR2: SGDLS and YYNGEE. The CDR3 loop reads CASSVGTTPYEQYF. Written as DNA, the CDR3 is TGTGCCAGCAGCGTAGGAACCACCCCCTACGAGCAGTACTTC.

The rearrangement joins TRBV10-3 to TRBJ1-6, with TRBD1 as a possible D gene (5 bases). From germline, CDR1 is ENHRY and CDR2 SYGVKD. This CDR3 has 13 residues. V was trimmed by 6 bases and J by 8 bases, leaving 11 bases between them. The CDR3 sequence is CAISGDGDSPLHF. CDR3 nucleotide sequence: TGTGCCATCAGCGGGGACGGTGATTCACCCCTCCACTTT.

This sequence joins TRBV30 and TRBJ1-1; the match to TRBD1 covers 12 bases. Germline lookup yields CDR1 GTSNPN and CDR2 SVGIG (reference sequence). This CDR3 comprises 15 residues. Unmatched junction bases numbered 6, after V lost 3 bases and J lost 4 bases. CDR3 bases: TGTGCCTGGAGGCCCCCGGGACAGGGGGCCACTGAAGCTTTCTTT. Protein: CAWRPPGQGATEAFF. Full variable domain (missing parts from reference TRBV30 and TRBJ1-1): SQTIHQWPATLVQPVGSPLSLECTVEGTSNPNLYWYRQAAGRGLQLLFYSVGIGQISSEVPQNLSASRPQDRQFILSSKKLLLSDSGFYLCAWRPPGQGATEAFFGQGTRLTVV.

V is TRBV6-1 and J is TRBJ2-1; D is perhaps TRBD2 (7 bases). The ends were cut back, 5 bases at V and 14 bases at J, with 16 bases in the middle. The CDR3 sequence is 12 residues long. Germline loops: CDR1 MNHNS, CDR2 SASEGT. CDR3 coding DNA: TGTGCCAGCAGTCTGGGGAGGGGGTTCGAGTTCTTC. It encodes CASSLGRGFEFF.